This T cell receptor beta chain was recovered during a study of cytomegalovirus exposure and HLA in healthy donors (dated by TCRdb to 2015 to 2018). About the study as a whole: In an earlier analysis of under 750 of the donors, approximately 300 Gb of sequence data and 117 million unique TCR beta sequences from about 179 million T cells were reported. An early release that covered about 600 HLA-typed donors contained about 290 gigabases of sequencing data and approximately 85 million unique TCR sequences. The genetic ancestry cluster associated with self-reported Caucasian donors included about 81% of the roughly 400 genotyped donors. The study aimed to test whether cataloging public T cell receptors could reveal signatures of past pathogen exposure. Using immunosequencing, the study profiled T cell repertoires from 550 to 750 subjects and related those repertoires to cytomegalovirus serostatus. A separate validation cohort of 100 to 150 different subjects was used in addition to the approximately 610-subject first cohort. High-throughput TCR immunosequencing, statistical association of individual TCRs with disease status, and machine learning were combined to predict cytomegalovirus infection status. A later analysis re-examined previously published TCR beta repertoires from just over 650 donors and added high-resolution HLA genotyping to investigate patterns of TCR occurrence. The later analysis used no new phenotypic data to find candidate immune exposures, relying instead on TCR beta sequences and their occurrence across donors. An earlier analysis of approximately 580 of the donors used high-throughput TCR beta sequencing to judge whether each TCR beta V gene segment behaved as functional or pseudogenic. Alongside the repertoire data, information on donor age, sex, ethnicity and CMV serostatus was compiled. Genome-wide SNP genotypes for about 65% of the 666 donors were used in a later genetic analysis, which treated that subset as a discovery cohort. Every repertoire in the discovery cohort had been generated on one and the same sequencing platform. HLA typing included class I and class II loci at four-digit resolution. The number of donors typed differed by locus, with about 629-640 for A, B, C, DRB1 and DQB1, around 500 for DQA1, over 600 for DPA1, and some 450 for DPB1. Because of strong linkage in the cohort, roughly five DR-DQ haplotypes were treated as single units for association and clustering. Across 398 genotyped donors of the cohort, an average of roughly 200,000 unique TCR beta nucleotide sequences per donor were sequenced, and roughly 20% of those sequences were non-productive.

Library method: the immunoSEQ multiplex PCR assay. A mixture of 60 forward primers for TCR Vbeta segments and 13 reverse primers for TCR Jbeta segments was used in the multiplex PCR. The CDR3 region of rearranged TCR beta genes was amplified from genomic DNA with a multiplex PCR assay. The Illumina HiSeq System was used to sequence the amplified TCR beta libraries as 87-base-pair reads. The study's processing was this. A later analysis counted tens of millions of unique TCR beta chains across the roughly 700 repertoires, and some 11 million of these chains were shared by at least two donors. A nearest-neighbor algorithm error-corrected the raw reads and collapsed the reads into unique sequences, merging closely related sequences to remove PCR and sequencing errors. V, D and J gene segments were assigned by aligning CDR3 sequences to IMGT reference sequences. Each retained sequence needed at least a six-nucleotide match to both a V gene segment and a J gene segment. A rearrangement was called productive if the CDR3 had no stop codons and remained in frame with V and J, and every other rearrangement was called non-productive. Following IMGT convention, CDR3 was defined as the stretch from the second conserved V-encoded cysteine to the conserved J-encoded phenylalanine. In an earlier analysis of around 640 of the donors, sequences lacking an unambiguous match to a single V gene segment were excluded. An earlier analysis of 587 of the donors classified V segments as functional when productive rearrangements were above 56.7% and as segregating when the standard deviation between donors was above 5%. A statistical classification framework was developed to diagnose cytomegalovirus status using the catalog of TCR beta chain sequences. A later analysis assigned V and J genes by comparing TCR nucleotide sequences with IMGT/GENE-DB human TR gene sequences. Using the TCRdist pipeline, a later analysis assigned CDR3 sequences along with most-parsimonious VDJ recombination scenarios. In a later analysis, each TCR beta chain was defined by its CDR3 amino acid sequence together with its V-gene family, and reads lacking a unique V-gene family were excluded. To address suspected cross-contamination and a sequencing artifact, a later analysis removed over 500 highly shared, low-generation-probability nucleotide sequences. In a later analysis, a clonal expansion index was calculated for each public chain from normalized within-repertoire ranks of inferred template counts. A later analysis computed generation probabilities with a VDJ recombination model fitted to out-of-frame rearrangements, and checked the results against IGoR. Hypergeometric tests were used in a later analysis to score TCR-TCR, TCR-HLA and TCR-CMV co-occurrence, with a repertoire-size bias correction applied to the TCR pairs. False discovery rates were estimated in a later analysis by permuting HLA or CMV assignments 20 times. In a later analysis, co-occurring TCRs were grouped with DBSCAN, and TCRdist sequence similarity was added when clustering was performed within HLA-allele-positive subsets. For co-occurrence clustering, repertoires with fewer than 30,000 or more than 120,000 public chains were excluded, along with about five repertoires with anomalous nucleotide sharing. Here the immuneACCESS table is served through TCRdb, limited to in-frame sequences with V and J called. Missing clones are a known gap in these copies; in checked studies unresolved V genes cover under half, and the rest lacks a known reason. V, J and clone size are those of that table, while D and trimming were read from the DNA. Recorded for this sample are fewer than 150,000 clones; about 85% of them occurred a single time. Roughly 6.7% of the sample lies in the top ten.

The research as a whole found: Some IMGT-functional V segments, including TRBV6-2 and TRBV6-3, could not be distinguished by the 87-base-pair reads and were therefore excluded. Assigning TCR associations to individual alleles was difficult when HLA alleles, especially DR and DQ, strongly co-occurred. A total of 150 to 200 TCR beta chains were listed by the study as associated with cytomegalovirus. A later analysis found that most CMV-associated TCR beta chains appeared HLA-restricted, with HLA associations seemingly driven largely by CMV exposure. The authors suggested that the approach could potentially be generalized to other disease states and immunological phenotypes. Because HLA typing was missing for some donors at each locus, association tests included only the typed subset. For the cohort, immune exposure information was limited to CMV serostatus. According to a later analysis, TCR association rates differed among HLA loci, with DRB1 alleles showing the most associated TCRs and HLA-C alleles showing the fewest. While some public TCRs were present in many individuals, most TCR sequences turned up only very rarely across donors. A few of the identified cytomegalovirus-associated TCR beta chains were confirmed in vitro to be specific for cytomegalovirus antigens. According to a later analysis, parvovirus B19, influenza, CMV and Epstein-Barr virus appeared linked to several top co-occurrence clusters. A further reported finding was that TCR beta sequences accurately predicted the HLA-A and HLA-B alleles for most subjects in the first cohort. Compared with equally common non-associated chains, HLA-associated TCR beta chains in a later analysis were more clonally expanded and had lower generation probabilities. A later analysis associated 16,951 TCR beta sequences with specific HLA alleles at a false discovery rate of 0.05. In a later genetic analysis, a missense DCLRE1C variant was associated with V-gene and J-gene trimming of TCR beta chains, and the association was replicated in an independent cohort. Because counts were too low, fewer than 20 rarely observed V segments, including chromosome 9 orphons, were excluded from the earlier analysis of about 500 of the donors. The classifier was reported to diagnose cytomegalovirus status with high specificity and sensitivity in both the original cohort and the validation cohort. A cluster of highly shared sequence variants was judged likely to represent a technical artifact of the sequencing pipeline. Correlated functional status among segregating V segments might be attributable to linkage disequilibrium, but an unknown experimental factor could not be ruled out. Sequencing depth was assumed to be roughly uniform across donors in the presence/absence analyses, though that assumption may not hold. This cohort had only TCR beta chains sequenced, and the lack of alpha or paired-chain data limited which features could be detected. In a later genetic analysis, fewer N-insertions in productive TCRs were reported among donors in an Asian-associated ancestry cluster than the roughly 640-donor mean. Broadly in line with IMGT annotations, most TCR beta V segments showed up in productive rearrangements about 87% or about 30% of the time in an earlier analysis of 587 of the donors.

Reading the germline V gene gives CDR1 SGHRS and CDR2 YFSETQ. From the cysteine up to the phenylalanine, the CDR3 has a length of 15 residues. The kept DNA is CDR3 alone, 45 bases in frame from the first base. Trimming costs V 2 bases and J 1 base, and their ends lie 13 bases apart. The cohort was made up of around 720 healthy bone marrow donors. All cohort members were sampled while nominally healthy, although unrecorded immune exposures were likely present. The donor was CMV seropositive and was included in the group of 250 to 350 seropositive cohort members. Each donor provided a peripheral blood sample, and peripheral blood mononuclear cells were used for TCR beta sequencing. Genomic DNA was extracted from the blood cell samples with the Qiagen DNeasy Blood Extraction Kit. This clone was observed a few times. Its target antigen remains unknown. The record has no base qualities; no much larger clone is one base away.

The chain joins TRBV5-1 to TRBJ2-7; the best D guess is TRBD1, with 6 bases matching. The clonotype originates from a woman in her thirties in good health and CMV-seropositive. Sequenced material: PBMCs. In nucleotide form, the sequence is TGCGCCAGCAGCTTATCGGACAGTCGTTCCTACGAGCAGTACTTC. Translated, it gives CASSLSDSRSYEQYF. With the portions outside the CDR3 filled from the reference TRBV5-1 and TRBJ2-7 genes, the complete variable region becomes KAGVTQTPRYLIKTRGQQVTLSCSPISGHRSVSWYQQTPGQGLQFLFEYFSETQRNKGNFPGRFSGRQFSNSRSEMNVSTLELGDSALYLCASSLSDSRSYEQYFGPGTRLTVT.